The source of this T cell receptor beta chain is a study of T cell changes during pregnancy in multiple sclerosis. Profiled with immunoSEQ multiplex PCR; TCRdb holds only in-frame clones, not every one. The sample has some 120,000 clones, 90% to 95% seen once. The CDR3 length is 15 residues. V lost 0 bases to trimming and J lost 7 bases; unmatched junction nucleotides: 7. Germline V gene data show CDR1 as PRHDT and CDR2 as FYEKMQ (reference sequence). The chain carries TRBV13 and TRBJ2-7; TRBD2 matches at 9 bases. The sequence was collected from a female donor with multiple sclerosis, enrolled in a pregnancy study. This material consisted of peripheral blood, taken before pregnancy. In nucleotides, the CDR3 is TGTGCCAGCAGCTTAGGTGCGGGAGGGCCGAGAGAGCAGTACTTC. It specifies CASSLGAGGPREQYF.